This entry concerns a single TCR beta chain. Its target is unknown. This sample was included in a study of T cells in localized non-small cell lung cancer. General observations from the study: Adjacent lung exhibited a median of 57 among the 100 most abundant tumor clones.

The CDR3 is 12 residues long. V lost 6 bases and J 2 bases, leaving 8 bases between the germline ends. The germline V gene has CDR1 SEHNR and CDR2 FQNEAQ (reference sequence). TCRdb keeps only in-frame clones here, not all; method: immunoSEQ multiplex PCR. The sample holds about 20,000 clones, about 88% seen once. This TCR derives from a man aged 40 to 75 with stage I lung adenocarcinoma. The starting material was peripheral blood, obtained before any cancer treatment. This chain connects TRBV7-9 to TRBJ2-7, with D unclear. The DNA for the CDR3 is TGTGCCAGCAGGGGGTCCGCCTACGAGCAGTACTTC. Protein product: CASRGSAYEQYF.